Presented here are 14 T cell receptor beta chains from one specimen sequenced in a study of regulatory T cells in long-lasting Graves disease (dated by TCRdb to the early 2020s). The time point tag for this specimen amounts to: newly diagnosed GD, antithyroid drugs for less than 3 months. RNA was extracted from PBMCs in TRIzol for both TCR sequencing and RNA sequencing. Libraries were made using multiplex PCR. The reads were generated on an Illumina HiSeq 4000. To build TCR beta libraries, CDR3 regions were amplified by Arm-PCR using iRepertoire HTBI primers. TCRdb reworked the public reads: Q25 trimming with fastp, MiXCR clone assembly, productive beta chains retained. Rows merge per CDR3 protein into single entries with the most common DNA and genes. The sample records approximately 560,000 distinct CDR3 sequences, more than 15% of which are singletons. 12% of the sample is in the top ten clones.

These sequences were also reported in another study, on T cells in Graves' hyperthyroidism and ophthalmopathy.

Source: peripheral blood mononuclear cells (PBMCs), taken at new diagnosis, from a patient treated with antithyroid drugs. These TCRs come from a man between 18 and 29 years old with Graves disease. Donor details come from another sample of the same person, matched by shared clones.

The CDR3 reads CATSLAGFYNEQFF. The CDR3 DNA reads TGTGCCACCTCACTAGCGGGTTTTTACAATGAGCAGTTCTTC. This sequence joins TRBV19 and TRBJ2-1; 9 nucleotides agree with TRBD2. J gave up 4 bases and V 10 bases, and 8 bases lay outside the gene matches. The germline CDR1 and CDR2 sequences are LNHDA and SQIVND (reference sequence). The CDR3 spans 14 residues.

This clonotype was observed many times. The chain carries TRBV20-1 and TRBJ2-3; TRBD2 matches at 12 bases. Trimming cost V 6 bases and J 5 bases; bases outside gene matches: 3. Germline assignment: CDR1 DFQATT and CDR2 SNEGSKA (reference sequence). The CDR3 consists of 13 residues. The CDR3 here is CSAPTSGRDTQYF. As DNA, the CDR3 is TGCAGTGCCCCGACTAGCGGGAGAGATACGCAGTATTTT.

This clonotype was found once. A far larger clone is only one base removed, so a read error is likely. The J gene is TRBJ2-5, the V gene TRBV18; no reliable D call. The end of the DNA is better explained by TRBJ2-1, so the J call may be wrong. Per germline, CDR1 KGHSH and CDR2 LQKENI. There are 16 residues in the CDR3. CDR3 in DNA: TGTGCCAGCTCACCACAGCGTATGATTGATCGGCGGGAGCAGTTCTTC. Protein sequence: CASSPQRMIDRREQFF.

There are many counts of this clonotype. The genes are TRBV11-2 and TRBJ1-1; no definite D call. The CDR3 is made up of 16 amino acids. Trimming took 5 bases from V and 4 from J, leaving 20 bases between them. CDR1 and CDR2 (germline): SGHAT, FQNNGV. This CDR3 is CASSHPPGDGGTEAFF. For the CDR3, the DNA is TGTGCCAGCAGCCACCCCCCCGGGGATGGTGGCACTGAAGCTTTCTTT.

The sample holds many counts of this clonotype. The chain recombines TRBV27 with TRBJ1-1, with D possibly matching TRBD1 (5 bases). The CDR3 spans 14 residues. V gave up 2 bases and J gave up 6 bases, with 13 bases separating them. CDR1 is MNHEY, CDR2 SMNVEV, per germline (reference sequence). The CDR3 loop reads CASSLQGSGAEAFF. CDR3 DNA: TGTGCCAGCAGTTTACAGGGAAGTGGCGCTGAAGCTTTCTTT.

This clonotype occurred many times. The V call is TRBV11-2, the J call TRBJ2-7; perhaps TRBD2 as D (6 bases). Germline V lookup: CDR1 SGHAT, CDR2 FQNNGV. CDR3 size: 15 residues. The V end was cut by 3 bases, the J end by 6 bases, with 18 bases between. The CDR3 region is CASSLSASVTVEQYF. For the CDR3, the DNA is TGTGCCAGCAGCTTGTCGGCTAGCGTCACGGTCGAGCAGTACTTC.

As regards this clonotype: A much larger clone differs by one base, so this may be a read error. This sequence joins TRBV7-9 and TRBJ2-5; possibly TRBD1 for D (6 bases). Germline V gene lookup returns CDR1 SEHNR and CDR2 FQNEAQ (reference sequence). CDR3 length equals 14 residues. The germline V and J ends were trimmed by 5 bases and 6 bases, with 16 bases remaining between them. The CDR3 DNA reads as TGTGCCAGCAGCCTTACAGGGCTTGGGAAGACCCAGTACTTC. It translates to CASSLTGLGKTQYF.

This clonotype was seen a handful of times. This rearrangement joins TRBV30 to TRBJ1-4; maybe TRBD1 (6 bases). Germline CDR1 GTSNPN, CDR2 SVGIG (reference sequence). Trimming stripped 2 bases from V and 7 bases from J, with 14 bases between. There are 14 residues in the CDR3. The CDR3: CAWSKTGGGEKLFF. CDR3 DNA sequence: TGTGCCTGGAGTAAGACAGGAGGAGGTGAAAAACTGTTTTTT.

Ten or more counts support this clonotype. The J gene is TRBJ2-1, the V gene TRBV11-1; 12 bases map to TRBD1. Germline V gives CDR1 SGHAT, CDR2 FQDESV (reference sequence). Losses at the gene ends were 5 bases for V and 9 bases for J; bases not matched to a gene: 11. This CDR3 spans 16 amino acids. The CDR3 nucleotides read TGTGCCAGCAGCGGTAGCGGGACAGGGGGCGGGATTGAGCAGTTCTTC. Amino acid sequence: CASSGSGTGGGIEQFF.

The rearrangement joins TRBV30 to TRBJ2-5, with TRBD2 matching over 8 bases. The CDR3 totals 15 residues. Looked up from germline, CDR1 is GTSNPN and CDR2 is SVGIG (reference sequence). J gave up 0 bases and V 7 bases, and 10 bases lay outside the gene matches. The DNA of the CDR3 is TGTGCCTTCACGGGAGCGGGGGTAGACCAAGAGACCCAGTACTTC. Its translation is CAFTGAGVDQETQYF.

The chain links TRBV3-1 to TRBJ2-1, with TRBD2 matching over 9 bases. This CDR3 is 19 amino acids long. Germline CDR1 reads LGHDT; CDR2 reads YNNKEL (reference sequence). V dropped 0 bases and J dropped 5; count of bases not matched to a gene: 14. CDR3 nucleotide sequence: TGTGCCAGCAGCCAAGATTTTCCAGCGGGAGGACCCTCTAACAATGAGCAGTTCTTC. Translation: CASSQDFPAGGPSNNEQFF.

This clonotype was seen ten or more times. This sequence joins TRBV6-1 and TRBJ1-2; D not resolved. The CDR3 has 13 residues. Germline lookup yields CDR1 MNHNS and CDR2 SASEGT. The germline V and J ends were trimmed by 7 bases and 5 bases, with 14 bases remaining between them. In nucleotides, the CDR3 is TGTGCCAGCACCGAAGCCCGGGTGTATGGCTACACCTTC. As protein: CASTEARVYGYTF.

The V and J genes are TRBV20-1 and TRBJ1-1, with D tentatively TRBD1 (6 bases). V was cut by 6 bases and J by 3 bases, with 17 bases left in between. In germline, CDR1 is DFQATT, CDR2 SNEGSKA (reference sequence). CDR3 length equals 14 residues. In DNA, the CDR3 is TGCAGTGCCCCCGCGCCAGGGGCGGACACTGAAGCTTTCTTT. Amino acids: CSAPAPGADTEAFF.

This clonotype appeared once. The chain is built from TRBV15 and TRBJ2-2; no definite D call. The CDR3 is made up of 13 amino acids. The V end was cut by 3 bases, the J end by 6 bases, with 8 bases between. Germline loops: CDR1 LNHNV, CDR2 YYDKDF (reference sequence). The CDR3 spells CATSRRTAGELFF. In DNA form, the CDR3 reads TGTGCCACCAGCAGGAGGACGGCCGGGGAGCTGTTTTTT.